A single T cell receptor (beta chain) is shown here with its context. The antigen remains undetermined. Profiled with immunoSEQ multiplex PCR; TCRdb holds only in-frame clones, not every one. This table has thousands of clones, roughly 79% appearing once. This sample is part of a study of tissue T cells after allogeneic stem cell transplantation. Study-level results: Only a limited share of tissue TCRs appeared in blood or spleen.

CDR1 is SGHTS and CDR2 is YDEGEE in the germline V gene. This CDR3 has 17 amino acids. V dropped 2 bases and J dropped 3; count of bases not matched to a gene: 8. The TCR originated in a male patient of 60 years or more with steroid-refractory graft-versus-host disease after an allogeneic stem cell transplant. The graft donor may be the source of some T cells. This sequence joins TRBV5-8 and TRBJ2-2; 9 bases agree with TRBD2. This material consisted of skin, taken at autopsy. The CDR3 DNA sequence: TGTGCCAGCAGCTTCCCCTCTAGCGGGGTCGACACCGGGGAGCTGTTTTTT. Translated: CASSFPSSGVDTGELFF.